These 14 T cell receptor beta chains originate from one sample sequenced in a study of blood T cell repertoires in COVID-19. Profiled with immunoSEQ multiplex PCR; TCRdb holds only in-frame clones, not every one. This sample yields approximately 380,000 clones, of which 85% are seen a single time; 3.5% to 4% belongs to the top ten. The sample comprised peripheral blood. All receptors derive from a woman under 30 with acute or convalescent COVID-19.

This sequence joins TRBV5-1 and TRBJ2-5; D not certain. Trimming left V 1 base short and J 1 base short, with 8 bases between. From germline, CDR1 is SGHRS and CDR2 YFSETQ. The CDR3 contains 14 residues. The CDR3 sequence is CASSLIASQETQYF. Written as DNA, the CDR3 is TGCGCCAGCAGCTTGATTGCGTCCCAAGAGACCCAGTACTTC.

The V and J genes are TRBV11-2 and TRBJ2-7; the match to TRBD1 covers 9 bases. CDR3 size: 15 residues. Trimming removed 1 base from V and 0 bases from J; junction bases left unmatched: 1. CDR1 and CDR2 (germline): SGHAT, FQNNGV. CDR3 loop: CASSLAQGASYEQYF. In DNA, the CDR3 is TGTGCCAGCAGCTTAGCACAGGGGGCCTCCTACGAGCAGTACTTC.

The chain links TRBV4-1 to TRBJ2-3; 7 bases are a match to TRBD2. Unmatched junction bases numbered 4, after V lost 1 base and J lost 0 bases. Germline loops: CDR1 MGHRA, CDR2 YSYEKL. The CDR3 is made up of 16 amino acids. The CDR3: CASSQVPSGSTDTQYF. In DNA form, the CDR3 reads TGCGCCAGCAGCCAAGTTCCTAGCGGTAGCACAGATACGCAGTATTTT.

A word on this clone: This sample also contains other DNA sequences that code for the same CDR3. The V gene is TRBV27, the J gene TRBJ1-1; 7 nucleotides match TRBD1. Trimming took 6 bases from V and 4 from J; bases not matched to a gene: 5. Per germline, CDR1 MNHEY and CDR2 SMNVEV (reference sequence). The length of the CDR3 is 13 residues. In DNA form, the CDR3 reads TGTGCCAGCAGCTTGACAGGGTCCACTGAAGCTTTCTTT. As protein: CASSLTGSTEAFF.

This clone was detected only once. Here the CDR3 reads CASSSGGNNEQFF. The DNA of the CDR3 is TGTGCCAGTAGTAGCGGGGGAAACAATGAGCAGTTCTTC. This chain links TRBV19 with TRBJ2-1, with TRBD2 matching 7 bases. J gave up 5 bases and V 4 bases, and 2 bases lay outside the gene matches. The germline V gene has CDR1 LNHDA and CDR2 SQIVND (reference sequence). This CDR3 has 13 residues. Based on the CDR3 plus reference TRBV19 and TRBJ2-1, the full variable domain is DGGITQSPKYLFRKEGQNVTLSCEQNLNHDAMYWYRQDPGQGLRLIYYSQIVNDFQKGDIAEGYSVSREKKESFPLTVTSAQKNPTAFYLCASSSGGNNEQFFGPGTRLTVL.

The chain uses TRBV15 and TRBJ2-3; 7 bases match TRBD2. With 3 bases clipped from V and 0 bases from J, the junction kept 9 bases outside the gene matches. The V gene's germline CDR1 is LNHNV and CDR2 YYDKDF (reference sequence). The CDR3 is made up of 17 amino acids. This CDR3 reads CATSSLIAGESTDTQYF. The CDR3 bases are TGTGCCACCAGCAGCCTAATAGCGGGCGAAAGCACAGATACGCAGTATTTT.

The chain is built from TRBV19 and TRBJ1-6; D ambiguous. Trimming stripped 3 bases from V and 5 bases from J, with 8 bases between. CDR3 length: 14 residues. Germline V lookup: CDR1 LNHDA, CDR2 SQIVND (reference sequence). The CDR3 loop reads CASSIGQNNSPLHF. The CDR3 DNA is TGTGCCAGTAGTATTGGGCAGAATAATTCACCCCTCCACTTT.

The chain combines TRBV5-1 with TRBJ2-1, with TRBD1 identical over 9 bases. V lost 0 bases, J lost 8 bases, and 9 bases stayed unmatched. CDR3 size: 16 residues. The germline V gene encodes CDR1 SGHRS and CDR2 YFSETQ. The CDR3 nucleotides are TGCGCCAGCAGCTTGGTAGTGACAGGGGGACAAGATGAGCAGTTCTTC. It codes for CASSLVVTGGQDEQFF.

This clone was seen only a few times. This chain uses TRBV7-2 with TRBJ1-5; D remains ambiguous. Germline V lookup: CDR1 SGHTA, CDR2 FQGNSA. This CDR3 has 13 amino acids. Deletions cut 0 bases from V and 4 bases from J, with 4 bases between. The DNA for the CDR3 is TGTGCCAGCAGCTTAGCCCCAAATCAGCCCCAGCATTTT. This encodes CASSLAPNQPQHF.

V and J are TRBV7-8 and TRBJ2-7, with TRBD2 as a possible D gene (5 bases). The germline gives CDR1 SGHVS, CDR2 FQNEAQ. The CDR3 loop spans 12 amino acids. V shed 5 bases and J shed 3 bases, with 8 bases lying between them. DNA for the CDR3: TGTGCCAGCAGCCCGGGAATCTACGAGCAGTACTTC. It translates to CASSPGIYEQYF.

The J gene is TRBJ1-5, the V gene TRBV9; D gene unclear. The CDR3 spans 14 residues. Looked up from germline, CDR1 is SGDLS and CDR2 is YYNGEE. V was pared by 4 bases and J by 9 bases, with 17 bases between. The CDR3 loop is CASSPEATGRPQHF. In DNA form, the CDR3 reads TGTGCCAGCAGCCCCGAGGCGACGGGAAGGCCCCAGCATTTT.

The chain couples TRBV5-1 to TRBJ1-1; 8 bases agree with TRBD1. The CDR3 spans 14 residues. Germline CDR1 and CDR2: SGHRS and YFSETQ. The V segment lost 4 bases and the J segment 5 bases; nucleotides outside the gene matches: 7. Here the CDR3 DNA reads TGCGCCAGCAGCCCCAACCAGGGGGCGACTGAAGCTTTCTTT. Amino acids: CASSPNQGATEAFF.

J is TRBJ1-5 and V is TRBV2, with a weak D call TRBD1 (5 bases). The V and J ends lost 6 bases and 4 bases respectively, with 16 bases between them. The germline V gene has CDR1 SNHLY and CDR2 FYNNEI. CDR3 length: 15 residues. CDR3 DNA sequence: TGTGCCAGCAGGGAAACAGACAGAGCAAATCAGCCCCAGCATTTT. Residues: CASRETDRANQPQHF.

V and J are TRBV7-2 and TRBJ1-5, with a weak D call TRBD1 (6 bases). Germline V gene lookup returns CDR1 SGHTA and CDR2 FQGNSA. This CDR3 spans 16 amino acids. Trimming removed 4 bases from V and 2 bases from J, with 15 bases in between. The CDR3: CASSSHYRAGNQPQHF. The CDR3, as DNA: TGTGCCAGCAGCTCTCACTACAGGGCGGGCAATCAGCCCCAGCATTTT.